These 11 T cell receptor beta chains came from one sample sequenced in a study of post-analysis software for immune sequencing data. Study results and caveats: Patients used several TRBV segments, including TRBV5-6, TRBV5-1 and TRBV20-1, more often than controls.

Researchers reported that TCR beta cDNA libraries carried unique molecular identifiers. TCRdb re-analysed the PCR reads in MiXCR, keeping a single row per CDR3 protein. The sample includes 800,000 to 950,000 distinct CDR3 sequences, about 57% seen only once; the top ten take 4.6%. Their target antigens are unknown. Input material: blood. Receptor source: a girl aged 10 to 17 with multiple sclerosis.

This clonotype was detected only a few times. In nucleotides, the CDR3 is TGCAGCGTCGCCCGGACAGGGGGCCACTCCACTGGGGCCAACGTCCTGACTTTC. Protein: CSVARTGGHSTGANVLTF. This sequence joins TRBV29-1 and TRBJ2-6; 11 bases match TRBD1. V lost 6 bases and J lost 2; bases outside the gene matches: 12. CDR1 is SQVTM and CDR2 is ANQGSEA in the germline V gene. The CDR3 extends over 18 amino acids.

The chain recombines TRBV6-5 with TRBJ1-4; D gene uncertain. With 6 bases removed from V and 7 bases from J, the gap between germline ends came to 15 bases. CDR1 and CDR2 from the germline V gene are MNHEY and SVGAGI. This CDR3 region has 14 residues. The CDR3 region has the DNA TGTGCCAGCAGACGAGGGATGGGAGTTGAAAAACTGTTTTTT. Translated: CASRRGMGVEKLFF.

The rearrangement joins TRBV10-3 to TRBJ1-2; no definite D call. The V and J ends lost 4 bases and 2 bases respectively, with 17 bases between them. The CDR3 is 16 amino acids. The germline V gene has CDR1 ENHRY and CDR2 SYGVKD. CDR3 protein: CAISAAGGQVNYGYTF. CDR3 sequence (DNA): TGTGCCATCAGTGCGGCCGGAGGGCAAGTAAACTATGGCTACACCTTC.

The chain is built from TRBV27 and TRBJ2-5, with 9 bases fitting TRBD1. CDR1 MNHEY and CDR2 SMNVEV come from the germline V gene (reference sequence). Trimming took 3 bases from V and 9 from J; bases not matched to a gene: 8. The CDR3 loop spans 14 amino acids. The CDR3, as DNA: TGTGCCAGCAGTTTGGGACAGGGAGAGGGAGCCCAGTACTTC. This translates into CASSLGQGEGAQYF.

This clonotype was counted between two and nine times. CDR3 protein: CASSLAPTSGGETQYF. Written as DNA, the CDR3 is TGTGCCAGCAGCTTGGCCCCGACTAGCGGGGGAGAGACCCAGTACTTC. The chain combines TRBV5-6 with TRBJ2-5, with 12 positions matching TRBD2. CDR1 SGHDT and CDR2 YYEEEE come from the germline V gene. Germline trimming cut 0 bases from V and 4 bases from J; bases unmatched to any gene: 4. The CDR3 extends over 16 amino acids.

The V gene is TRBV6-5, the J gene TRBJ2-5, with a tentative D call TRBD1 (5 bases). Trimming removed 5 bases from V and 2 bases from J, with 18 bases in between. Per the germline V gene, CDR1 is MNHEY and CDR2 is SVGAGI. The CDR3 is 16 residues long. CDR3 residues: CASSPGQIEYQETQYF. Here the CDR3 DNA reads TGTGCCAGCAGTCCTGGACAAATTGAGTATCAAGAGACCCAGTACTTC.

The rearrangement joins TRBV5-1 to TRBJ2-1, with a possible D match to TRBD1 (5 bases). Germline values: CDR1 SGHRS, CDR2 YFSETQ. The ends were cut back, 4 bases at V and 5 bases at J, with 16 bases in the middle. This CDR3 is built from 15 residues. CDR3 nucleotides: TGCGCCAGCAGCGGGGCGGCCGGGCTGGACAATGAGCAGTTCTTC. Its translation is CASSGAAGLDNEQFF.

The rearrangement uses TRBV6-5 and TRBJ2-7; D assignment may be TRBD1 or TRBD2 (5 bases each). V lost 0 bases and J lost 3, with 9 bases in between. Per the germline V gene, CDR1 is MNHEY and CDR2 is SVGAGI. This CDR3 comprises 14 residues. The CDR3 sequence: CASSYSGRRYEQYF. The CDR3 DNA is TGTGCCAGCAGTTACTCGGGACGTCGCTACGAGCAGTACTTC.

The rearrangement joins TRBV9 to TRBJ2-1; 8 positions match TRBD2. The V gene's germline CDR1 is SGDLS and CDR2 YYNGEE. Trimming at V came to 2 bases and at J to 8 bases, leaving 12 bases not matched to a gene. This CDR3 has 16 amino acids. The DNA of the CDR3 is TGTGCCAGCAGCGTTCGCGGGAGGCTGTCCGAGGATGAGCAGTTCTTC. Residues: CASSVRGRLSEDEQFF.

The chain links TRBV11-2 to TRBJ2-1, with a tentative D call TRBD2 (5 bases). Germline lookup yields CDR1 SGHAT and CDR2 FQNNGV. V shed 1 base and J shed 7 bases, with 8 bases lying between them. This CDR3 region has 13 residues. The CDR3 sequence is CASSLGSVNEQFF. The CDR3 region has the DNA TGTGCCAGCAGCTTAGGTAGCGTGAATGAGCAGTTCTTC.

The chain combines TRBV6-5 with TRBJ1-1; possible D gene TRBD1, 5 bases. Looked up from germline, CDR1 is MNHEY and CDR2 is SVGAGI. The CDR3 has 14 amino acids. V lost 2 bases and J 3 bases, leaving 10 bases between the germline ends. Here the CDR3 reads CASSYQDMDTEAFF. For the CDR3, the DNA is TGTGCCAGCAGTTACCAGGACATGGACACTGAAGCTTTCTTT.